Listed below are T cell receptor beta chains from one sample, sequenced in a study of cytomegalovirus exposure and HLA in healthy donors. The protocol was immunoSEQ multiplex PCR, while the TCRdb copy is restricted to in-frame clones and leaves out a portion. The table includes under 250,000 clones, about 81% detected once. Sample: PBMCs. These receptors were obtained from a woman under 40 in good health and CMV-seronegative. The CDR3 runs from the conserved cysteine through the conserved F or W.

v_call | cdr3_aa
TRBV19 | CATLPSQGASGYTF
TRBV5-1 | CASTRGAARGETQYF
TRBV25-1 | CASSGTGNGYGYTF
TRBV6-1 | CASVRDGGTDTQYF
TRBV27 | CASKNPSGRGYGYTF
TRBV19 | CASSIRVRENTEAFF
TRBV27 | CASSLSGTDYGYTF
TRBV10-3 | CAIRSVLGGDQPQHF
TRBV19 | CASSIGGVDTEAFF
TRBV7-2 | CASSLAARSGGAGRYEQFF
TRBV14 | CASSLTGRKLFF
TRBV6-5 | CASSYRETGELFF
TRBV19 | CASSTGSDEQYF
TRBV30 | CAFDRGAGGDEQFF
TRBV15 | CATSRAGGLNEKLFF
TRBV2 | CASSDRPGKDDQPQHF
TRBV28 | CASSPPRGTNEKLFF
TRBV19 | CASSHGTGGNYGYTF
TRBV7-8 | CASRDRGLGETQYF
TRBV4-1 | CASSQGLGLIYEQYF
TRBV30 | CAWTPGQGGYTF
TRBV5-1 | CASRNNGEQYF
TRBV5-1 | CASSIQGDNEKLFF
TRBV28 | CASSLSPGLGTLQETQYF
TRBV30 | CAWSRTGRGQPQHF
TRBV5-1 | CASSLSGLSEEQFF
TRBV6-5 | CASSYRVSGFTDTQYF
TRBV30 | CAWRAATQGRGVGSPLHF
TRBV6-5 | CASSYDRSSGNTIYF
TRBV30 | CACEVAEAFF